These 32 T cell receptor beta chains originate from one sample sequenced in a study of shared clonotypes between healthy human individuals. The data were produced by immunoSEQ multiplex PCR, yet TCRdb's version contains in-frame clones alone and is incomplete. Among about 110,000 clones listed, around 65% were seen once. Sequenced sample: memory CD8+ T cells sorted from blood. Subset indicated: CD45RO+ cells pooled with CCR7-negative TemRA cells. The receptors were gathered from a woman between 25 and 40 years old in good health.

The chain links TRBV28 to TRBJ1-5; 8 nucleotides line up with TRBD1. Per germline, CDR1 MDHEN and CDR2 SYDVKM. The V gene end was trimmed by 6 bases and the J gene end by 6 bases; junction bases not matched to a gene: 7. CDR3 length: 14 residues. The CDR3 DNA follows: TGTGCCAGCAGCCCGACAGGGGATAGTCAGCCCCAGCATTTT. Translated, it gives CASSPTGDSQPQHF. The variable domain in full, with the rest retrieved from reference TRBV28 and TRBJ1-5, is DVKVTQSSRYLVKRTGEKVFLECVQDMDHENMFWYRQDPGLGLRLIYFSYDVKMKEKGDIPEGYSVSREKKERFSLILESASTNQTSMYLCASSPTGDSQPQHFGDGTRLSIL.

The rearrangement links TRBV19 to TRBJ1-4; 7 bases line up with TRBD1. The CDR3 has 14 residues. CDR1 is LNHDA and CDR2 is SQIVND in the germline V gene (reference sequence). J was trimmed by 7 bases and V by 6 bases; bases with no gene match: 8. The CDR3 bases are TGTGCCAGTAGCAAGAGGGGGCGAGTTGAAAAACTGTTTTTT. It translates to CASSKRGRVEKLFF.

The J gene is TRBJ2-7, the V gene TRBV6-6, with D possibly matching TRBD1 (6 bases). The CDR3 is 14 residues long. Germline loops: CDR1 MNHNY, CDR2 SVGAGI (reference sequence). V was pared by 5 bases and J by 5 bases, with 16 bases between. CDR3 bases: TGTGCCAGCAGTAAACAGGGTCCGTTCGACGAGCAGTACTTC. This encodes CASSKQGPFDEQYF.

By sample share, this clone is medium-sized (0.01 to 0.1%). This chain uses TRBV4-1 with TRBJ2-1, with 12 bases aligning to TRBD2. The CDR3 runs 17 residues. After removal of 5 bases from V and 6 bases from J, the junction contained 11 bases not matched to a gene. The germline CDR1 and CDR2 sequences are MGHRA and YSYEKL. CDR3 in amino acids: CASSTTSGSTPANEQFF. The DNA for the CDR3 is TGCGCCAGCAGCACGACTAGCGGGAGTACCCCAGCCAATGAGCAGTTCTTC.

This clone was recorded at least ten times. The chain joins TRBV28 to TRBJ1-3; 7 nucleotides agree with TRBD1. V lost 6 bases and J lost 8; bases outside the gene matches: 13. The CDR3 has 15 amino acids. Germline CDR1 is MDHEN and CDR2 is SYDVKM. DNA for the CDR3: TGTGCCAGCAGAAAGGAGGACAGGCTCCGAGACACCATATATTTT. Its translation is CASRKEDRLRDTIYF.

The chain joins TRBV5-1 to TRBJ2-2; D possibly matches TRBD1 or TRBD2 (5 bases each). V was shortened by 7 bases and J by 6 bases, with 16 bases between the two germline ends. CDR3 size: 14 residues. The germline V gene has CDR1 SGHRS and CDR2 YFSETQ. The CDR3 loop reads CASYDMRGAGELFF. DNA of the CDR3: TGCGCCAGCTACGATATGAGGGGTGCCGGGGAGCTGTTTTTT.

J is TRBJ1-2 and V is TRBV7-9; no clear D. V lost 3 bases and J lost 2, with 7 bases in between. This CDR3 contains 13 residues. The germline V gene encodes CDR1 SEHNR and CDR2 FQNEAQ (reference sequence). The CDR3 region has the DNA TGTGCCAGCAGCTTCCACGAAAACTATGGCTACACCTTC. Its protein product is CASSFHENYGYTF.

The CDR3 sequence is CASSQDIGRGGSWETQYF. CDR3 DNA sequence: TGTGCCAGCAGCCAAGATATAGGCAGGGGGGGGTCTTGGGAGACCCAGTACTTC. The V and J genes are TRBV4-2 and TRBJ2-5; tentatively, D is TRBD1 or TRBD2 (7 bases each). V lost 0 bases and J lost 5, with 22 bases in between. The V gene's germline CDR1 is LGHNA and CDR2 YNFKEQ. This CDR3 contains 18 residues.

Only a few counts were recorded for this clone. Other DNA sequences in the same sample also yield this CDR3. The CDR3 sequence is CASSQGQNTEAFF. The CDR3 DNA is TGCGCCAGCAGCCAAGGACAGAACACTGAAGCTTTCTTT. The chain employs TRBV4-1 and TRBJ1-1; D remains ambiguous. Trimming removed 1 base from V and 1 base from J, with 4 bases in between. The CDR3 is made up of 13 amino acids. Germline V gene data show CDR1 as MGHRA and CDR2 as YSYEKL.

In DNA, the CDR3 is TGTGCCAGCAGTTTAAGCCTCCGGGACTCTCCCTACTCCTACGAGCAGTACTTC. This sequence encodes CASSLSLRDSPYSYEQYF. This chain joins TRBV28 and TRBJ2-7; tentatively, D is TRBD2 (6 bases). V lost 2 bases and J 0 bases, leaving 20 bases between the germline ends. Looked up from germline, CDR1 is MDHEN and CDR2 is SYDVKM. CDR3 length equals 18 residues.

The gene calls are TRBV28 and TRBJ2-1; 7 bases map to TRBD2. Germline V gene lookup returns CDR1 MDHEN and CDR2 SYDVKM. This CDR3 is built from 15 residues. The trim removed 3 bases at V and 9 bases at J, leaving 11 bases unmatched. CDR3 loop: CASSFRRLAFGEQFF. Here the CDR3 DNA reads TGTGCCAGCAGTTTCCGCCGACTAGCCTTCGGTGAGCAGTTCTTC.

This clone showed up just a few times. The chain recombines TRBV29-1 with TRBJ2-7, with D possibly matching TRBD2 (5 bases). V lost 3 bases and J 5 bases, leaving 14 bases between the germline ends. CDR1 is SQVTM and CDR2 is ANQGSEA in the germline V gene. The CDR3 runs to 13 residues. The CDR3 is CSVERAETDEQYF. DNA for the CDR3: TGCAGCGTTGAGAGGGCCGAGACGGACGAGCAGTACTTC.

The CDR3 reads CASSLSTGLDEQYF. The CDR3, as DNA: TGTGCCAGCAGTCTATCGACAGGGCTGGACGAGCAGTACTTC. The V call is TRBV28, the J call TRBJ2-7; 7 bases map to TRBD1. This CDR3 comprises 14 residues. Trimming at V came to 5 bases and at J to 5 bases, leaving 9 bases not matched to a gene. CDR1 and CDR2 (germline): MDHEN, SYDVKM.

There are a few counts of this clone. This chain joins TRBV4-2 and TRBJ2-1; the D gene is possibly TRBD2 (5 bases). CDR3 size: 15 residues. Germline loops: CDR1 LGHNA, CDR2 YNFKEQ. Trimming removed 1 base from V and 0 bases from J, with 7 bases in between. DNA for the CDR3: TGTGCCAGCAGCCAAGTTGGGAGCTCCTACAATGAGCAGTTCTTC. It encodes CASSQVGSSYNEQFF.

The genes are TRBV29-1 and TRBJ2-7; TRBD2 aligns across 12 bases. CDR1 and CDR2 from the germline V gene are SQVTM and ANQGSEA. The V gene end was trimmed by 7 bases and the J gene end by 6 bases; junction bases not matched to a gene: 7. The length of the CDR3 is 13 residues. CDR3 nucleotides: TGCAGCGCCCGAGCGGGACTAGCGGGCGAGCAGTACTTC. It yields the protein CSARAGLAGEQYF.

This clone occurred once. It differs at one base from a far larger clone, so likely a read error. This CDR3 is also generated by other DNA sequences in the sample. The chain is built from TRBV6-4 and TRBJ1-1, with unresolved D. CDR3 length: 14 residues. From germline, CDR1 is MRHNA and CDR2 SNTAGT. Here the CDR3 DNA reads TGTGCCAGCAGTGAAAAAGGACGCGGCACTGAAGCCTTCTTT. Encoded protein: CASSEKGRGTEAFF.

This chain links TRBV5-4 with TRBJ2-1; 8 bases align to TRBD2. This CDR3 has 15 amino acids. CDR1 SGHNT and CDR2 YYREEE come from the germline V gene (reference sequence). The J segment lost 9 bases and the V segment lost 3 bases, leaving 11 bases of the junction unmatched. CDR3 sequence: CASSSYREGPGEQFF. In DNA form, the CDR3 reads TGTGCCAGCAGCTCATATCGGGAGGGCCCGGGTGAGCAGTTCTTC. Looking up the rest from reference TRBV5-4 and TRBJ2-1 gives the full variable domain: ETGVTQSPTHLIKTRGQQVTLRCSSQSGHNTVSWYQQALGQGPQFIFQYYREEENGRGNFPPRFSGLQFPNYSSELNVNALELDDSALYLCASSSYREGPGEQFFGPGTRLTVL.

The V and J genes are TRBV2 and TRBJ1-1, with a possible D match to TRBD1 (6 bases). The CDR3 sequence is 16 residues long. Between the trimmed V and J ends, which lost 6 bases and 0 bases, there was a span of 17 bases. Germline-derived CDR1 and CDR2 are SNHLY and FYNNEI. CDR3 bases: TGTGCCAGCAGCGCCGGGACAAGGAGGTTGAACACTGAAGCTTTCTTT. Translated, it gives CASSAGTRRLNTEAFF. Together with reference TRBV2 and TRBJ1-1, the CDR3 gives the full variable domain: EPEVTQTPSHQVTQMGQEVILRCVPISNHLYFYWYRQILGQKVEFLVSFYNNEISEKSEIFDDQFSVERPDGSNFTLKIRSTKLEDSAMYFCASSAGTRRLNTEAFFGQGTRLTVV.

This chain links TRBV19 with TRBJ1-1; D is uncertain. Germline assignment: CDR1 LNHDA and CDR2 SQIVND (reference sequence). The CDR3 length is 13 residues. The ends were cut back, 3 bases at V and 9 bases at J, with 14 bases in the middle. The CDR3 nucleotides are TGTGCCAGTAGTATCACATCGGCCACCCAAGCTTTCTTT. It encodes CASSITSATQAFF.

The chain has TRBV9 and TRBJ2-2, with a possible D match to TRBD2 (5 bases). Trimming shortened V by 0 bases and J by 4 bases, and 7 bases separated the two germline ends. CDR3 length: 14 amino acids. Germline V CDR1 and CDR2: SGDLS, YYNGEE. The CDR3 coding sequence is TGTGCCAGCAGCGTAGTGGCGGGCACCGGGGAGCTGTTTTTT. The encoded protein is CASSVVAGTGELFF.

Notes on this clone: The germline gene is not matched at one end of the junction; a read error may be the cause. The gene calls are TRBV5-3 and TRBJ1-1; no clear D. Being an ORF, TRBV5-3 has a function that is uncertain. CDR3 length: 11 amino acids. This CDR3 is CASSLLNEAFF. The CDR3 DNA follows: TGTGCCAGCAGCTTGTTGAATGAAGCTTTCTTT.

The chain joins TRBV2 to TRBJ2-7, with D unresolved. Germline CDR1 reads SNHLY; CDR2 reads FYNNEI. The CDR3 covers 13 residues. V shed 2 bases and J shed 2 bases, with 7 bases lying between them. This CDR3 is CASSEFGTYEQYF. DNA for the CDR3: TGTGCCAGCAGTGAATTTGGCACCTACGAGCAGTACTTC.

J is TRBJ2-1 and V is TRBV4-1; 7 bases fit TRBD2. CDR1 is MGHRA, CDR2 YSYEKL, per germline. J lost 0 bases, V lost 1 base, and 9 bases had no gene match. The CDR3 is 18 amino acids. The CDR3 bases are TGCGCCAGCAGCCAAGGTATTAGCGGGTTGAGCTCCTACAATGAGCAGTTCTTC. Amino acid sequence: CASSQGISGLSSYNEQFF.

This clone was seen ten or more times. The rearrangement links TRBV28 to TRBJ1-5, with 7 bases fitting TRBD1. This CDR3 is built from 15 residues. Germline V gene data show CDR1 as MDHEN and CDR2 as SYDVKM. V shed 3 bases, J shed 3 bases, and the junction held 5 bases outside the gene matches. CDR3 loop: CASSLTGQFNQPQHF. The CDR3 region has the DNA TGTGCCAGCAGTTTGACAGGGCAGTTCAATCAGCCCCAGCATTTT. Full variable domain (outside the CDR3, taken from reference TRBV28 and TRBJ1-5): DVKVTQSSRYLVKRTGEKVFLECVQDMDHENMFWYRQDPGLGLRLIYFSYDVKMKEKGDIPEGYSVSREKKERFSLILESASTNQTSMYLCASSLTGQFNQPQHFGDGTRLSIL.

In its sample, this clone was seen many times. The CDR3 coding sequence is TGTGCCAGCAGTTTTCGCGGGGGGTACGAGCAGTACTTC. Translation: CASSFRGGYEQYF. This sequence joins TRBV27 and TRBJ2-7, with TRBD2 matching over 8 bases. The V gene's germline CDR1 is MNHEY and CDR2 SMNVEV (reference sequence). CDR3 length: 13 residues. V lost 3 bases, J lost 4 bases, and 2 bases stayed unmatched.

This clone was seen ten or more times. The chain links TRBV25-1 to TRBJ2-7; 8 bases agree with TRBD1. V lost 1 base, J lost 4 bases, and 6 bases stayed unmatched. The CDR3 length is 15 residues. Germline loops: CDR1 MGHDK, CDR2 SYGVNS. The CDR3 loop reads CASSELDRETYEQYF. CDR3 sequence (DNA): TGTGCCAGCAGTGAATTGGACAGGGAGACGTACGAGCAGTACTTC.

The chain links TRBV5-1 to TRBJ1-1; D may be TRBD1 (6 bases). Trimming stripped 5 bases from V and 4 bases from J, with 15 bases between. Germline CDR1 SGHRS, CDR2 YFSETQ. This CDR3 has 14 residues. In DNA form, the CDR3 reads TGCGCCAGCAGATATGACAGGTCGGGCACTGAAGCTTTCTTT. The encoded protein is CASRYDRSGTEAFF.

This clone was observed a handful of times. The V and J genes are TRBV11-2 and TRBJ2-3; D gene unclear. The V end was cut by 1 base, the J end by 2 bases, with 13 bases between. Germline-derived CDR1 and CDR2 are SGHAT and FQNNGV. The CDR3 extends over 16 amino acids. The chain's CDR3 is CASSLAQVTFTDTQYF. CDR3 in DNA: TGTGCCAGCAGCTTAGCCCAGGTGACTTTCACAGATACGCAGTATTTT.

V and J are TRBV29-1 and TRBJ2-7; the D gene is possibly TRBD1 (5 bases). Germline V gene sequence: CDR1 SQVTM, CDR2 ANQGSEA. V shed 7 bases and J shed 0 bases, with 7 bases lying between them. The CDR3 has 11 amino acids. CDR3 sequence (DNA): TGCAGCGCGACAGACTCCTACGAGCAGTACTTC. Protein product: CSATDSYEQYF.

The chain links TRBV4-1 to TRBJ2-7; 7 bases agree with TRBD1. The CDR3 consists of 20 residues. V shed 2 bases, J shed 6 bases, and the junction held 25 bases outside the gene matches. CDR1 MGHRA and CDR2 YSYEKL come from the germline V gene. The CDR3 nucleotides are TGCGCCAGCAGCCAACCAAGGCCCCAGGCTACCGGGACAGTCATCATCGAGCAGTACTTC. Its translation: CASSQPRPQATGTVIIEQYF.

The CDR3 DNA sequence: TGTGCCATCAGTGAGTCGAGTGCTGGCCAGCCCCAGCATTTT. As protein: CAISESSAGQPQHF. The chain joins TRBV10-3 to TRBJ1-5, with D hard to call. From germline, CDR1 is ENHRY and CDR2 SYGVKD. Trimming cost V 0 bases and J 7 bases, with 10 bases left between them. This CDR3 is built from 14 residues.

This clone came up many times. J is TRBJ2-5 and V is TRBV30, with D tentatively TRBD1 (5 bases). The last part of the DNA fits TRBJ2-7 better; the J call may be wrong. The CDR3 spans 14 residues. CDR1 and CDR2 from the germline V gene are GTSNPN and SVGIG (reference sequence). The chain's CDR3 is CAWSVGPLSYEQYF. The CDR3 DNA reads as TGTGCCTGGAGTGTGGGGCCTCTCTCCTACGAGCAGTACTTC.